The sequence of this TCR beta chain was determined in a study of cytomegalovirus exposure and HLA in healthy donors. On this clone itself: Antigen unknown.

Researchers ran the PCR with 60 Vbeta and 13 Jbeta primers. Study processing details: It was a later analysis that counted around 85 million unique TCR beta chains, of which about 10 million were shared. Using immunoSEQ multiplex PCR, the repertoire was profiled, and TCRdb retains in-frame clones only, with some absent. V and J calls and clone size follow that table, whereas D and trimming were derived from the DNA. Of under 200,000 clones listed, about 75% were seen once; the top ten hold over 4.5%. Trimming removed 5 bases from V and 1 base from J, with 11 bases in between. The CDR3 spans 14 residues. CDR1 MRHNA and CDR2 SNTAGT come from the germline V gene. Study findings and constraints: Later analysis associated a missense DCLRE1C variant with TCR beta V- and J-gene trimming. It was in a later analysis that TCR association rates were seen to vary by HLA locus, highest for DRB1 and lowest for HLA-C. At a 0.05 false discovery rate, a later analysis found roughly 17,000 TCR beta sequences to be associated with HLA alleles.

This clonotype was sampled from a male donor in good health and CMV-seronegative. The chain recombines TRBV6-4 with TRBJ1-1, with D possibly TRBD1 on 6 matching bases. The sequenced sample consisted of PBMCs. Here the CDR3 DNA reads TGTGCCAGCAGTTCAGGGGTGGAGAACACTGAAGCTTTCTTT. It is translated as CASSSGVENTEAFF.